This TCR beta chain was sequenced during a study of blood T cell repertoires in COVID-19. Whole-study context: Researchers got acute and convalescent COVID-19 samples from the United States, Italy and Spain.

The repertoire was sequenced with immunoSEQ multiplex PCR; TCRdb's copy has only in-frame clones and lacks some. The table shows more than 200,000 clones, with around 83% occurring only once. V was trimmed by 6 bases and J by 0 bases, leaving 14 bases between them. Germline V gene sequence: CDR1 MGHRA, CDR2 YSYEKL. The CDR3 is made up of 15 amino acids. The chain combines TRBV4-1 with TRBJ1-1, with unresolved D. The sequence derives from a woman at least 80 years old with COVID-19, enrolled during active disease. Sequencing was performed on peripheral blood. The CDR3 spells CASSRLSGLNTEAFF. In DNA, the CDR3 is TGCGCCAGCAGTCGACTTTCCGGCCTGAACACTGAAGCTTTCTTT.